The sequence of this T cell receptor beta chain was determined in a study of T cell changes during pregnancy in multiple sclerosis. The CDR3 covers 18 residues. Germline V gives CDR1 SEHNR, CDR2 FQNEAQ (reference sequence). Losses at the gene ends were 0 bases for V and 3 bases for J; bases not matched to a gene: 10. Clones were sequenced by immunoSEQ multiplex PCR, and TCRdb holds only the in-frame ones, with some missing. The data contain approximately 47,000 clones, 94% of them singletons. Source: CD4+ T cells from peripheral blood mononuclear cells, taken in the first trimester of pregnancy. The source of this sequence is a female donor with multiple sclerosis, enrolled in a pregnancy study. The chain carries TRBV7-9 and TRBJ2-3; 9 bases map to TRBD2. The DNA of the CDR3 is TGTGCCAGCAGCTTAGCGGGGCGGGGGGGCTATTCTACAGATACGCAGTATTTT. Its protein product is CASSLAGRGGYSTDTQYF.